The T cell receptor beta chain described here comes from a study of monozygotic twins with inflammatory bowel disease. Germline CDR1 and CDR2: SGHAT and FQNNGV. This CDR3 region has 12 residues. Following a re-call of the 5' RACE reads, TCRdb has one entry per CDR3 protein and lacks DNA. The sample table sets out a few hundred thousand distinct CDR3 sequences. The source of this sequence is a human donor with ulcerative colitis or Crohn's disease, or a healthy co-twin of an affected twin (not recorded which). V gene TRBV11-2 combines with J gene TRBJ2-1. The sample taken for sequencing was blood. The chain's CDR3 is CASSFGWNEQFF.